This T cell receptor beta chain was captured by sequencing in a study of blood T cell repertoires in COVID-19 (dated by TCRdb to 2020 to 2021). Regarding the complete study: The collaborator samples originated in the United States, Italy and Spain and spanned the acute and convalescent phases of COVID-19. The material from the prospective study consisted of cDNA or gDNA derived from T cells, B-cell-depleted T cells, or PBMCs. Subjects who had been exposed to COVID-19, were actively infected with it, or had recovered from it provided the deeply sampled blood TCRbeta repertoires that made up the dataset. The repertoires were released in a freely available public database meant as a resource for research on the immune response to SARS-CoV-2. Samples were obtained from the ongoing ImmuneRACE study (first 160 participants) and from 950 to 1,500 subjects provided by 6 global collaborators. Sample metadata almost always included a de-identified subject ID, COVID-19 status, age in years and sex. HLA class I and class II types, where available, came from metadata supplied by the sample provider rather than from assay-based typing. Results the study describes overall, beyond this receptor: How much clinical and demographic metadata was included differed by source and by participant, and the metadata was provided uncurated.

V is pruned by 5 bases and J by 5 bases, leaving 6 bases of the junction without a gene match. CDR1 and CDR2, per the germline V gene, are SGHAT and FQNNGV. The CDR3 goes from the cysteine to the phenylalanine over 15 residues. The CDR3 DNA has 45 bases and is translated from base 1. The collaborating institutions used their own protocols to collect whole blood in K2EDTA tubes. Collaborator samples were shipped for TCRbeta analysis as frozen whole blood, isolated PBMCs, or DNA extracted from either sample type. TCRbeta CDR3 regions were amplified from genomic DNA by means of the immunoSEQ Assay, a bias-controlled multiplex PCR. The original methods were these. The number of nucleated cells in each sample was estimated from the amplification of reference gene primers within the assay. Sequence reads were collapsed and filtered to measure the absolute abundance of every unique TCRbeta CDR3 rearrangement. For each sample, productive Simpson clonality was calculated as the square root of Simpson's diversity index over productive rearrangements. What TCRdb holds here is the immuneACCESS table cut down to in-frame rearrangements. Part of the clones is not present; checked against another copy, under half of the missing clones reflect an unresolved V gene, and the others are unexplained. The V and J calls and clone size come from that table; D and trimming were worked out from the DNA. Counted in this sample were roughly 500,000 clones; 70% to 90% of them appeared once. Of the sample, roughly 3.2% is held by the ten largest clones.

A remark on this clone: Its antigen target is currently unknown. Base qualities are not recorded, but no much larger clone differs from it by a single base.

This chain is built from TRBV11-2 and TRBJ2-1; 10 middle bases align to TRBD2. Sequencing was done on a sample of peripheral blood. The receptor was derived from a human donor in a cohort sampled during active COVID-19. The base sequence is TGTGCCAGCAGCCCAAGCGGGAGGGCGGACAATGAGCAGTTCTTC. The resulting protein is CASSPSGRADNEQFF. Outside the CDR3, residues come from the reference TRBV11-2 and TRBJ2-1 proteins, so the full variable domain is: EAGVAQSPRYKIIEKRQSVAFWCNPISGHATLYWYQQILGQGPKLLIQFQNNGVVDDSQLPKDRFSAERLKGVDSTLKIQPAKLEDSAVYLCASSPSGRADNEQFFGPGTRLTVL.